This T cell receptor (beta chain) appears in the sequencing data of a study of blood T cells in healthy people across ages. Study-wide results and caveats: PBMCs were not sorted, which prevented a conclusive comparison of naive versus antigen-experienced cells. Observed TCR beta diversity per million T cells went down as age went up. This fall followed a roughly linear course with age. Greater diversity and more naive CD4+ cells were seen in long-lived donors than in aged donors.

Notes on this clonotype: Its target is unknown.

Together with a sample-barcoded 5' primer, a J-beta primer mix was included in a second PCR lasting roughly 6 to 12 cycles. Every single cDNA molecule received a tag from a template-switch adaptor with 12 random nucleotides. TCRdb used MiXCR to reprocess the 5' RACE reads, holding one entry per CDR3 protein. Among 1.6 million or so distinct CDR3 sequences listed, roughly 32% were seen once. Germline V gene data show CDR1 as DFQATT and CDR2 as SNEGSKA (reference sequence). Trimming took off 6 bases at V and 9 bases at J, with 9 bases between the two ends. The CDR3 extends over 10 amino acids. This sequence originates from a woman in her thirties in good health. The sequencing sample was made of blood. V is TRBV20-1 and J is TRBJ2-4; D uncertain. The CDR3 coding sequence is TGCAGTGCGGCTAAGGGCATTCAGTACTTC. Amino acids: CSAAKGIQYF.